These 2 T cell receptor beta chains were sequenced from one sample in a study of Tregs in tolerant kidney transplant recipients. The repertoire was sequenced with immunoSEQ multiplex PCR; TCRdb's copy has only in-frame clones and lacks some. The table lists roughly 250,000 clones, more than 65% of them singletons. Material for sequencing was CD4+ T cells from blood. The receptor set was obtained from a human donor in good health.

A single count supports this clone. The chain combines TRBV28 with TRBJ1-1; 9 bases align to TRBD1. The CDR3 consists of 13 residues. V lost 5 bases, J lost 5 bases, and 3 bases stayed unmatched. Per germline, CDR1 MDHEN and CDR2 SYDVKM. For the CDR3, the DNA is TGTGCCAGCAGTCCCGGGACAGGGACTGAAGCTTTCTTT. Its translation is CASSPGTGTEAFF.

V gene TRBV18 combines with J gene TRBJ1-1, with D uncertain. The germline V gene has CDR1 KGHSH and CDR2 LQKENI. The CDR3 is 15 amino acids. V lost 2 bases and J lost 6, with 16 bases in between. This CDR3 is CASSPKGFQPAEAFF. In DNA form, the CDR3 reads TGTGCCAGCTCACCAAAGGGTTTCCAACCGGCTGAAGCTTTCTTT.